This entry is about one TCR beta chain. Its antigen is currently unknown. The data derive from a study of multiple sclerosis patients with progressive multifocal leukoencephalopathy. Study findings and constraints: It is unclear whether the findings reflect JC virus infection or general immunocompromise.

Time point described: approximately 12 months of natalizumab therapy. Prior interferon beta treatment was universal, and the PML patients were all female. Clones were read by immunoSEQ multiplex PCR, and TCRdb kept only the in-frame ones, dropping some. Altogether 25,000 to 30,000 clones are present, 85% to 90% being singletons, with the ten largest covering roughly 1.3%. The sequence derives from a human donor with multiple sclerosis. The sequencing used PBMCs, collected from a patient treated with natalizumab.

In DNA, the CDR3 is TGCGCCAGCAGTCTCGGACAGGCCGGAGATGGCTACACCTTC. This sequence encodes CASSLGQAGDGYTF. V gene TRBV5-1 combines with J gene TRBJ1-2, with 7 bases lining up with TRBD1. Germline V gene data show CDR1 as SGHRS and CDR2 as YFSETQ. V shed 5 bases and J 6 bases; nucleotides not matched to a gene: 10. The CDR3 has 14 amino acids. The full variable domain, with the rest looked up from reference TRBV5-1 and TRBJ1-2, is KAGVTQTPRYLIKTRGQQVTLSCSPISGHRSVSWYQQTPGQGLQFLFEYFSETQRNKGNFPGRFSGRQFSNSRSEMNVSTLELGDSALYLCASSLGQAGDGYTFGSGTRLTVV.